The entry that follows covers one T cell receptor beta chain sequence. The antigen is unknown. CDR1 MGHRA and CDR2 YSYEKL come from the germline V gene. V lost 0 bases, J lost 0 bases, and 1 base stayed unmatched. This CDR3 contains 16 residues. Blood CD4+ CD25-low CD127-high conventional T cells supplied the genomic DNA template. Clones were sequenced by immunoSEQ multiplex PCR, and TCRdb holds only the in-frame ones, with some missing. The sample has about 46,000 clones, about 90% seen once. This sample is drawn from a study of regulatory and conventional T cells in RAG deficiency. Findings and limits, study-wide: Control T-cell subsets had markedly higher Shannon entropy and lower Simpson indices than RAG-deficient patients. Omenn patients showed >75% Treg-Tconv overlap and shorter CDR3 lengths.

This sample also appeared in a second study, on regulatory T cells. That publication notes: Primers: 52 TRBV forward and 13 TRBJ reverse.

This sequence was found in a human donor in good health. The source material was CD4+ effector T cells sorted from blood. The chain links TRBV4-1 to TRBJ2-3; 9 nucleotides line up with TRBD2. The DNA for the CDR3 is TGCGCCAGCAGCCAAGATCTAGCGGGAAGCACAGATACGCAGTATTTT. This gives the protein CASSQDLAGSTDTQYF.